This T cell receptor (beta chain) was found in a study of read filtering for tumor transcriptome and immune sequencing. Study overall: DNase treatment preceded whole-transcriptome library preparation.

The study, taken as a whole, reports: Approximately 80% of IR-seq clonotypes had one read, totaling 3% to 4.5% of reads; RNA-seq: 74.6% and 44.6%.

Germline V lookup: CDR1 SGHDT, CDR2 YYEEEE. The CDR3 totals 14 residues. Trimming took 0 bases from V and 10 from J; bases not matched to a gene: 6. This library used about 360 ng RNA and molecular barcoded adaptors spanning alpha/delta and beta/gamma chains. Via MiXCR, TCRdb re-called the reads, giving one row per CDR3 protein. The top ten hold around 37% of the sample, which has around 35,000 distinct CDR3 sequences, about an eighth seen once. Remarks on this clonotype: Its antigen remains unknown. A much larger clone lies a single base off, so this may be a read error.

The TCR originated in a donor aged 40 or older with multiple myeloma. The sequenced sample consisted of a population of CD138-negative cells sorted from bone marrow. This chain uses TRBV5-6 with TRBJ2-1; 8 bases agree with TRBD1. CDR3: CASSLDAGGYEQFF. DNA for the CDR3: TGTGCCAGCAGCTTGGACGCAGGGGGCTACGAGCAGTTCTTC.